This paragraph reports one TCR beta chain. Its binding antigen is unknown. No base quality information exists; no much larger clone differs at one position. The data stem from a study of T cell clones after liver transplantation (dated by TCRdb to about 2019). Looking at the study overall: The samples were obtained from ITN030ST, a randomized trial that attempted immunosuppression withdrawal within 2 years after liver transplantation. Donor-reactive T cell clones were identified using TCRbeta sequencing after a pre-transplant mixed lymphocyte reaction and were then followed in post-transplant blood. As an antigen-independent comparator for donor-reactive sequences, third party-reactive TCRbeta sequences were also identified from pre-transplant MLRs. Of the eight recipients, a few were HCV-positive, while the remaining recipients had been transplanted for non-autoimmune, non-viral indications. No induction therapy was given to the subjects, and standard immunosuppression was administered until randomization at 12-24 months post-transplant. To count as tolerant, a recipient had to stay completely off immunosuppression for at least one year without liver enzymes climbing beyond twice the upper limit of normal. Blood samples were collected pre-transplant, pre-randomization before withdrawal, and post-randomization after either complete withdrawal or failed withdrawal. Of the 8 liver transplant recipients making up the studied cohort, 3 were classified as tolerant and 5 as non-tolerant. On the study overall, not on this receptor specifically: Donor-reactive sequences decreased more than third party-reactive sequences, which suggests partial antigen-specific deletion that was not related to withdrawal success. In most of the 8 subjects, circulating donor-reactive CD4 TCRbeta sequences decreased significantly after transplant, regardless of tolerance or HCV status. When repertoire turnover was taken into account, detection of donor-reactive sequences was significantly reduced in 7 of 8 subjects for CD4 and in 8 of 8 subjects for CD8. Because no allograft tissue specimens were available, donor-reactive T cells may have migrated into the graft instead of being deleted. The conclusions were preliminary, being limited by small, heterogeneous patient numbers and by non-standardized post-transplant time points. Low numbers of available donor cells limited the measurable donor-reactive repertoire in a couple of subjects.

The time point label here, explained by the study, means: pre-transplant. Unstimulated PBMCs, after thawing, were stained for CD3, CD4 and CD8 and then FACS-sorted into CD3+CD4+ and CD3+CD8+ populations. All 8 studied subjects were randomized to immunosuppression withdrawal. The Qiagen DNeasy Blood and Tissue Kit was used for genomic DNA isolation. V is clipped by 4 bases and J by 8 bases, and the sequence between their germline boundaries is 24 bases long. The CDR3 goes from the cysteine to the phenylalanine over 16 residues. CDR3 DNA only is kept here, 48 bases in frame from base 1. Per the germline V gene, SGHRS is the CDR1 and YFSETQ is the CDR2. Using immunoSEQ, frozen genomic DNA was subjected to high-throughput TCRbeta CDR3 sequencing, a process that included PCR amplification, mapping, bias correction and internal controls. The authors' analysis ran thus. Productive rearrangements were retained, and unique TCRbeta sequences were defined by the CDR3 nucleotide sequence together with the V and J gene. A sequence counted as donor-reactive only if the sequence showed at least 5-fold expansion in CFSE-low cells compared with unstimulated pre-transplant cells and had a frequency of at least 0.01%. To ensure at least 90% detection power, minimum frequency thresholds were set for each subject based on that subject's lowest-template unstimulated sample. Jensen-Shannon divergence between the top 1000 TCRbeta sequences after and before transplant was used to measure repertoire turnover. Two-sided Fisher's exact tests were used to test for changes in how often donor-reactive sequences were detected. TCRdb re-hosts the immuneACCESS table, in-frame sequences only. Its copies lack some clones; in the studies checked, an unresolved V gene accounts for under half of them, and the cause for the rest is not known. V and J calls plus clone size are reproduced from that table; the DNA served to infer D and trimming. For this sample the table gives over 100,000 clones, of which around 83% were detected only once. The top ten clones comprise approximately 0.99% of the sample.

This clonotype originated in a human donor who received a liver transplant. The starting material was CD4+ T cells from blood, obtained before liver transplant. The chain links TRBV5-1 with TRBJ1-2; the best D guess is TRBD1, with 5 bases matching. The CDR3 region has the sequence CASSPGVGTTMGGYTF. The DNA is TGCGCCAGCAGCCCTGGGGTCGGGACCACTATGGGGGGCTACACCTTC. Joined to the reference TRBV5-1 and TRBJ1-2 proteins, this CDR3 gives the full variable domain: KAGVTQTPRYLIKTRGQQVTLSCSPISGHRSVSWYQQTPGQGLQFLFEYFSETQRNKGNFPGRFSGRQFSNSRSEMNVSTLELGDSALYLCASSPGVGTTMGGYTFGSGTRLTVV.